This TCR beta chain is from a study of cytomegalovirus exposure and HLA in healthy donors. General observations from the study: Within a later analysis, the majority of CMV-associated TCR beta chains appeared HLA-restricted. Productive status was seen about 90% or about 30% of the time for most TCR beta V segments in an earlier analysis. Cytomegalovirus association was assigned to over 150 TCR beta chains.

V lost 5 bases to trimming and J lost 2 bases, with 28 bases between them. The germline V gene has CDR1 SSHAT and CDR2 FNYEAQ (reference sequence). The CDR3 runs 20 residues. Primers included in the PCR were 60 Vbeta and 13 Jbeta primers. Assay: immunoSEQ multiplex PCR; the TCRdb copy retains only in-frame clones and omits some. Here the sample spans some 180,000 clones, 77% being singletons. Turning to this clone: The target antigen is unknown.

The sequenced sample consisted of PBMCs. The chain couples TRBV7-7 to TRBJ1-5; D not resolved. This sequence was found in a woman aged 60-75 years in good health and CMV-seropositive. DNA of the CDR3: TGTGCCAGCAGCGCCAGACCGACAAGGCCTACCAACGGTGGCAATCAGCCCCAGCATTTT. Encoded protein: CASSARPTRPTNGGNQPQHF.